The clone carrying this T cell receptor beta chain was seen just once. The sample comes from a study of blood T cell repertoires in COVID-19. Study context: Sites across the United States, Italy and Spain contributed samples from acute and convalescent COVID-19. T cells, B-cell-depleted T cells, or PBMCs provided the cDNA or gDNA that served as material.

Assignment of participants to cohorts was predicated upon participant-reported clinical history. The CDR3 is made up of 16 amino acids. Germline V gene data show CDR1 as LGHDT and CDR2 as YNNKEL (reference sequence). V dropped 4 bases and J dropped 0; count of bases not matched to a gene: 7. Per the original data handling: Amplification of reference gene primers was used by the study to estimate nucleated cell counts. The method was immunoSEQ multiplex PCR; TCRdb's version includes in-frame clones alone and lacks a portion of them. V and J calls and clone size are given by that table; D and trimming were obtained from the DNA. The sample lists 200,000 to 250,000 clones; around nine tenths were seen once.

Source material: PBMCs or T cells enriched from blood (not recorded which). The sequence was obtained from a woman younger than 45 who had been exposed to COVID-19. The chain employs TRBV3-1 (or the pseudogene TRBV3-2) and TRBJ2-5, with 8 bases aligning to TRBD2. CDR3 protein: CASSPFSREDQETQYF. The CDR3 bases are TGTGCCAGCAGCCCCTTCTCGCGGGAGGACCAAGAGACCCAGTACTTC.